The 2 T cell receptor beta chains below come from one sample, sequenced in a study of blood T cell repertoires in COVID-19. Assay used: immunoSEQ multiplex PCR; TCRdb lists only in-frame clones, some missing. In the table there are roughly 200,000 clones, about 79% of which are singletons. The sample was peripheral blood. The source is a human donor in a cohort sampled during active COVID-19.

This rearrangement joins TRBV27 to TRBJ2-3, with 9 positions matching TRBD2. The CDR3 loop spans 17 amino acids. CDR1 and CDR2 (germline): MNHEY, SMNVEV (reference sequence). The V and J ends lost 6 bases and 0 bases, in that order; junction bases with no gene match: 10. The CDR3 region is CASSPLLAGWSTDTQYF. The CDR3 nucleotides are TGTGCCAGCAGCCCCCTCCTAGCGGGATGGAGCACAGATACGCAGTATTTT.

V usage is TRBV7-8 and J usage is TRBJ2-3, with D perhaps matching TRBD2 (6 bases). The germline CDR1 and CDR2 sequences are SGHVS and FQNEAQ. Trimming took 5 bases from V and 6 from J, leaving 21 bases between them. The CDR3 spans 16 residues. CDR3 nucleotide sequence: TGTGCCAGCAGCCGAGCCGGGACTTACTTGTCTGATACGCAGTATTTT. Its protein is CASSRAGTYLSDTQYF.